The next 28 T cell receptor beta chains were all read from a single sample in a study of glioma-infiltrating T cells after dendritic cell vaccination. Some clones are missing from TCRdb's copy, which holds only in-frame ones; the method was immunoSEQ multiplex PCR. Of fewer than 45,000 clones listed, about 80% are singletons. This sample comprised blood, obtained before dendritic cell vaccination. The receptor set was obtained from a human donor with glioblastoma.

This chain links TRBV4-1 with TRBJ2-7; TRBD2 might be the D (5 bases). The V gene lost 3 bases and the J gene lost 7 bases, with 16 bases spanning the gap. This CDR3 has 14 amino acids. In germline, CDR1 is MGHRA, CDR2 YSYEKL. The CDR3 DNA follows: TGCGCCAGCAGCCATTTAGGTCGGGGTGGGGAGCAGTACTTC. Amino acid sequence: CASSHLGRGGEQYF.

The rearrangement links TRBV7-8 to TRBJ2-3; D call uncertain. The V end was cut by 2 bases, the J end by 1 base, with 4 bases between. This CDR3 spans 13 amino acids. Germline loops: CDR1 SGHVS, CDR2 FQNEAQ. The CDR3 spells CASSLSGTDTQYF. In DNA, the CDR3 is TGTGCCAGCAGCTTATCGGGCACAGATACGCAGTATTTT.

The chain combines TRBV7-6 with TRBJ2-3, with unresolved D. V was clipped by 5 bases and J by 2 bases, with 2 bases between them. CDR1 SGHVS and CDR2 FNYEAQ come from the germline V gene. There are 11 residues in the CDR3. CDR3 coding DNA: TGTGCCAGCAGCCTCACAGATACGCAGTATTTT. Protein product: CASSLTDTQYF.

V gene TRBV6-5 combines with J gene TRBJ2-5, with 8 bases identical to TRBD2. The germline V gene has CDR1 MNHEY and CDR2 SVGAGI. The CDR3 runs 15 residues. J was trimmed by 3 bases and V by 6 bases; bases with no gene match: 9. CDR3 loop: CASRRPGGAKETQYF. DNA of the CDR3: TGTGCCAGCAGGCGTCCCGGGGGGGCTAAAGAGACCCAGTACTTC.

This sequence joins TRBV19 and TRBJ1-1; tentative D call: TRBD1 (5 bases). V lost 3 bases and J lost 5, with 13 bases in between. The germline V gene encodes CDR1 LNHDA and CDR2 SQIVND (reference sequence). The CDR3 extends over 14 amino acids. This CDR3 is CASSIQAGPTEAFF. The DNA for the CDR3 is TGTGCCAGTAGTATTCAGGCAGGGCCTACTGAAGCTTTCTTT.

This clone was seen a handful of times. The CDR3 region is CASSLVSGGPMGTQYF. The DNA of the CDR3 is TGTGCCAGCAGCTTAGTCTCCGGGGGGCCGATGGGGACCCAGTACTTC. This chain joins TRBV7-2 and TRBJ2-5; possible D gene TRBD2, 7 bases. Trimming left V 1 base short and J 7 bases short, with 19 bases between. The CDR3 is made up of 16 amino acids. Germline values: CDR1 SGHTA, CDR2 FQGNSA.

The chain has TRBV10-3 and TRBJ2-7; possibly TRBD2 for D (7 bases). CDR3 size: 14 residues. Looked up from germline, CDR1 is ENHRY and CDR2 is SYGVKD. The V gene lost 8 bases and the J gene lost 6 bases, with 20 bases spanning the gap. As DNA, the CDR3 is TGTGCCATCGGAAGTGCGGGGGCGTTGGGCGAGCAGTACTTC. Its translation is CAIGSAGALGEQYF.

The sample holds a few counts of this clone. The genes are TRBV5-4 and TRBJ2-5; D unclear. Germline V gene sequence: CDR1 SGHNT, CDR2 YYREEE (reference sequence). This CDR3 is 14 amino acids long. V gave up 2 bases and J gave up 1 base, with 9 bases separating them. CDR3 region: CASSLVGRQETQYF. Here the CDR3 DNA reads TGTGCCAGCAGCTTAGTGGGCCGCCAAGAGACCCAGTACTTC. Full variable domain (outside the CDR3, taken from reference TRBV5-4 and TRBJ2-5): ETGVTQSPTHLIKTRGQQVTLRCSSQSGHNTVSWYQQALGQGPQFIFQYYREEENGRGNFPPRFSGLQFPNYSSELNVNALELDDSALYLCASSLVGRQETQYFGPGTRLLVL.

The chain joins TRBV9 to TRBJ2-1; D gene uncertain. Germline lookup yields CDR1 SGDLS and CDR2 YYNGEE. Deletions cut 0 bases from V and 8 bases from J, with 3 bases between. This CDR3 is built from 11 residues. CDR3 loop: CASSVADEQFF. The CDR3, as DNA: TGTGCCAGCAGCGTAGCCGATGAGCAGTTCTTC.

In DNA form, the CDR3 reads TGTGCCAGCAGGGAGATGAACAAACTGTTTTTT. This codes for CASREMNKLFF. The rearrangement uses TRBV25-1 and TRBJ1-4; D is ambiguous. The germline V and J ends were trimmed by 6 bases and 11 bases, with 10 bases remaining between them. There are 11 residues in the CDR3. Germline V CDR1 and CDR2: MGHDK, SYGVNS.

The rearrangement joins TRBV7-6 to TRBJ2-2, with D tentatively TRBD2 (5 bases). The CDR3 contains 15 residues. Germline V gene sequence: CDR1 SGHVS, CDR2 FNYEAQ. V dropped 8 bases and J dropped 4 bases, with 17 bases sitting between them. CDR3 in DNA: TGTGCCAGCTCCCTCCAACCCCGGGGCACCGGGGAGCTGTTTTTT. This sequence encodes CASSLQPRGTGELFF.

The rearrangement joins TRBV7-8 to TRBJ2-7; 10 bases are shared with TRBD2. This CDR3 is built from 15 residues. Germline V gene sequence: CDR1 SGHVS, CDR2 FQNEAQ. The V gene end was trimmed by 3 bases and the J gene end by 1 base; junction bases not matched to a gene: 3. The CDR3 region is CASSFGLAESYEQYF. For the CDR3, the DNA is TGTGCCAGCAGCTTCGGACTAGCGGAGTCCTACGAGCAGTACTTC. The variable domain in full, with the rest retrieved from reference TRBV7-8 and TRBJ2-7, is GAGVSQSPRYKVAKRGQDVALRCDPISGHVSLFWYQQALGQGPEFLTYFQNEAQLDKSGLPSDRFFAERPEGSVSTLKIQRTQQEDSAVYLCASSFGLAESYEQYFGPGTRLTVT.

The chain's CDR3 is CASSPGGLATYEQYF. CDR3 coding DNA: TGTGCCAGCAGCCCCGGGGGACTAGCGACATACGAGCAGTACTTC. The chain uses TRBV4-2 and TRBJ2-7; 10 positions match TRBD2. J was trimmed by 4 bases and V by 4 bases; bases with no gene match: 7. Germline CDR1 and CDR2: LGHNA and YNFKEQ. The CDR3 length is 15 residues.

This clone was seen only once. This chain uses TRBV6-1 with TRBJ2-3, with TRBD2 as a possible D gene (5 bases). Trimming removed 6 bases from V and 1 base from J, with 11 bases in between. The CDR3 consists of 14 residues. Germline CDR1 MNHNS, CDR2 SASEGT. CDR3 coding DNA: TGTGCCAGCAGCCTGACGGAGGGCACAGATACGCAGTATTTT. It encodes CASSLTEGTDTQYF.

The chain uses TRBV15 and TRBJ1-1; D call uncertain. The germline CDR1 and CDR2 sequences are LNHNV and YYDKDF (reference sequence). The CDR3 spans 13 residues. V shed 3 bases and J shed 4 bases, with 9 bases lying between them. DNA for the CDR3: TGTGCCACCAGCAGGGGAGTCGGCACTGAAGCTTTCTTT. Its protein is CATSRGVGTEAFF.

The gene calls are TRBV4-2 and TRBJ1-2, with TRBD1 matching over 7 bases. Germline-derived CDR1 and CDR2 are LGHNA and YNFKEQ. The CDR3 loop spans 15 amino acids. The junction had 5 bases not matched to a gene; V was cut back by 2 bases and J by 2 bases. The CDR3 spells CASSQSWGQNYGYTF. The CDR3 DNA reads TGTGCCAGCAGCCAATCATGGGGACAGAACTATGGCTACACCTTC.

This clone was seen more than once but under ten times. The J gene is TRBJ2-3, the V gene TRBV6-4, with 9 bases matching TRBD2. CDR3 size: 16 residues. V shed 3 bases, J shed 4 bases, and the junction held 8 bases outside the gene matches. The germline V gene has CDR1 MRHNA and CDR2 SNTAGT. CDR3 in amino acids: CASSENKAGGSDTQYF. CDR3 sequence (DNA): TGTGCCAGCAGTGAAAATAAGGCGGGGGGGTCAGATACGCAGTATTTT.

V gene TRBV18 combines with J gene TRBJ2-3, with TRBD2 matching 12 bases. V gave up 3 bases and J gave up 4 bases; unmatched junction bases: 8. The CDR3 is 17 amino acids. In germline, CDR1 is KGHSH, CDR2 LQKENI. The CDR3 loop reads CASSPRASGGAADTQYF. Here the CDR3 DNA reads TGTGCCAGCTCACCTCGTGCTAGCGGGGGGGCCGCAGATACGCAGTATTTT.

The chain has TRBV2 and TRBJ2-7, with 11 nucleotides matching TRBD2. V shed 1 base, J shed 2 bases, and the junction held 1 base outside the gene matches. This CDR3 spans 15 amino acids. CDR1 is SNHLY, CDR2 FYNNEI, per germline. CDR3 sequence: CASSEGLAGTYEQYF. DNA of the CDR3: TGTGCCAGCAGTGAAGGACTAGCGGGGACCTACGAGCAGTACTTC.

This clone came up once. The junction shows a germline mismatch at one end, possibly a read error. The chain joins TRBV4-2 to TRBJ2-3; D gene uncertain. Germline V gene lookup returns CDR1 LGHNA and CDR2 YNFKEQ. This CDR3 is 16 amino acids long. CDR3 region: CASSQEGSHPTATQYF. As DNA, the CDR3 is TGTGCCAGCAGCCAAGAAGGCTCACACCCTACAGCTACGCAGTATTTT.

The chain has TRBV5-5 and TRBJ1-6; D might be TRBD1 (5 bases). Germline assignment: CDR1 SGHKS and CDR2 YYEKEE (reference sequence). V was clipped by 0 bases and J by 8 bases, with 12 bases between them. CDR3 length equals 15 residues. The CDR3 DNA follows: TGTGCCAGCAGCTTGGATGACAGTCGTCATTCACCCCTCCACTTT. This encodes CASSLDDSRHSPLHF.

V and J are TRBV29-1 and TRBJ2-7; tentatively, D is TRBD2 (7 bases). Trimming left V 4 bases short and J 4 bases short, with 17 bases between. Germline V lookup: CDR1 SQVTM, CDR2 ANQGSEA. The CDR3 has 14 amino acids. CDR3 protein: CSVASGGYRYEQYF. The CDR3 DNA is TGCAGCGTTGCCTCGGGGGGCTATCGGTACGAGCAGTACTTC.

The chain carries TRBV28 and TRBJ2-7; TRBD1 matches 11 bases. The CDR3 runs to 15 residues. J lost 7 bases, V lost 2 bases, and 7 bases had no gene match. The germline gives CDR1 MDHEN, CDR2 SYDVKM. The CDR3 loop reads CASSLIGQGAKEQYF. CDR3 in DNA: TGTGCCAGCAGTTTAATCGGACAGGGGGCAAAAGAGCAGTACTTC. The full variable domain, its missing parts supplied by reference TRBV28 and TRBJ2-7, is DVKVTQSSRYLVKRTGEKVFLECVQDMDHENMFWYRQDPGLGLRLIYFSYDVKMKEKGDIPEGYSVSREKKERFSLILESASTNQTSMYLCASSLIGQGAKEQYFGPGTRLTVT.

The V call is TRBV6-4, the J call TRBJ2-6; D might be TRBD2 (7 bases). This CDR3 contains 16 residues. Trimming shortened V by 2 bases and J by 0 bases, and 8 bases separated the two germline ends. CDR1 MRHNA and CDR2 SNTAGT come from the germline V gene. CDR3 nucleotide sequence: TGTGCCAGCAGTGACAGGGGGGGCTCTGGGGCCAACGTCCTGACTTTC. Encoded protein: CASSDRGGSGANVLTF.

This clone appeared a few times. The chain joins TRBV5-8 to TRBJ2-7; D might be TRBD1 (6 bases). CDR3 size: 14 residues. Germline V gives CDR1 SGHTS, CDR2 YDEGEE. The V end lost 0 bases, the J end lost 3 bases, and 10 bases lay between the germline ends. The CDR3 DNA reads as TGTGCCAGCAGCTTGGGGCAGGGGATCTACGAGCAGTACTTC. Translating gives CASSLGQGIYEQYF.

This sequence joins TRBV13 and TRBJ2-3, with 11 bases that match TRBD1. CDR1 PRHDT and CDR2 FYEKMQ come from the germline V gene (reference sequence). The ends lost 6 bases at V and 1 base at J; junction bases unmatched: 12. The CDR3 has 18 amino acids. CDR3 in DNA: TGTGCCAGCAGTCGCTCCCGGGGGACAGGGGGGCGCACAGATACGCAGTATTTT. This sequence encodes CASSRSRGTGGRTDTQYF.

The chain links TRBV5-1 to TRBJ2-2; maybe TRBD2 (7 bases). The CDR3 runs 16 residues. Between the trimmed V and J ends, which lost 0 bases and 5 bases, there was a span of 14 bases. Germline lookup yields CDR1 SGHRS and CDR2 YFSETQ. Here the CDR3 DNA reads TGCGCCAGCAGCTTGGTCGCAGGGGAGGGAACCGGGGAGCTGTTTTTT. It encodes CASSLVAGEGTGELFF.

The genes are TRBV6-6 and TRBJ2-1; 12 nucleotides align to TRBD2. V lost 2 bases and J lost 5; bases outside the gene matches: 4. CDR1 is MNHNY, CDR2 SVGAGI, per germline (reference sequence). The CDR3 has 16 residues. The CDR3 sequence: CASSYKTSGGHNEQFF. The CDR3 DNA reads TGTGCCAGCAGTTACAAGACTAGCGGGGGCCACAATGAGCAGTTCTTC.